This is a list of T cell receptor beta chains from one sample in a study of blood T cell repertoires in COVID-19. Method: immunoSEQ multiplex PCR; TCRdb's copy keeps in-frame clones and lacks some. The sample carries tens of thousands of clones, 85% to 90% recorded once. The source material was peripheral blood. The source is a man younger than 40 with active or convalescent COVID-19. Both conserved end residues are part of each CDR3. D genes are given only for firm matches. Clone size appears in some rows only: once, few, many, or a class for an expanded clone.

j_call | clone_size | d_call | v_call | cdr3_nt | cdr3_aa
TRBJ2-7 | NA | TRBD1 | TRBV4-1 | TGCGCCAGCAGCCTAGGACAGGGATCCTACGAGCAGTACTTC | CASSLGQGSYEQYF
TRBJ1-5 | NA | NA | TRBV19 | TGTGCCAGTAGTACCCAGACTAATCAGCCCCAGCATTTT | CASSTQTNQPQHF
TRBJ2-1 | NA | NA | TRBV29-1 | TGCAGCCTTAGTGGAGGGGCGAGATACAATGAGCAGTTCTTC | CSLSGGARYNEQFF
TRBJ2-1 | NA | NA | TRBV10-3 | TGTGCCATCAGTGAGTCGAGGATGGGCAGGGGGGAGAGTAATGAGCAGTTCTTC | CAISESRMGRGESNEQFF
TRBJ2-1 | NA | TRBD1 | TRBV2 | TGTGCCAGCCGGGACAGGGCTAACAATGAGCAGTTCTTC | CASRDRANNEQFF
TRBJ2-2 | once | NA | TRBV24-1 | TGTGCCACCTCAGCGAATCTAAACACCGGGGAGCTGTTTTTT | CATSANLNTGELFF
TRBJ2-7 | NA | TRBD2 | TRBV6-6 | TGTGCCAGCTGGCTAGCGGGGGGACCCCCCCACGAGCAGTACTTC | CASWLAGGPPHEQYF
TRBJ1-2 | NA | TRBD1 | TRBV6-6 | TGTGCCAGCAGCCCCCCGACAGGGAACTATGGCTACACCTTC | CASSPPTGNYGYTF
TRBJ2-3 | NA | NA | TRBV7-3 | TGTGCCAGCAGCTTTCAGGGCCGAGTAGGAGATACGCAGTATTTT | CASSFQGRVGDTQYF
TRBJ1-2 | NA | NA | TRBV2 | TGTGCCAGCAGTGAACGGACAGTCGGCTATGGCTACACCTTC | CASSERTVGYGYTF
TRBJ2-3 | once | TRBD1 | TRBV5-1 | TGCGCCAGCTGGTCGGGACAGGGTGTGCCAGATACGCAGTATTTT | CASWSGQGVPDTQYF
TRBJ2-3 | NA | TRBD2 | TRBV25-1 | TGTGCCAGCAGTGTAACTAGCGGCCTTCGTGATACGCAGTATTTT | CASSVTSGLRDTQYF
TRBJ2-7 | NA | TRBD2 | TRBV28 | TGTGCCAGCGTCTCGGGGGGGCCGGGGATCGAGCAGTACTTC | CASVSGGPGIEQYF
TRBJ1-1 | NA | NA | TRBV3-1/TRBV3-2 | TGTGCCAGCAGCCAAGCGGGGGGGTTTAACAATGAAGCTTTCTTT | CASSQAGGFNNEAFF
TRBJ2-5 | NA | NA | TRBV4-2 | TGTGCCAGCAGCCAAGATCGTTCGGGAGCTCTACCAGAGACCCAGTACTTC | CASSQDRSGALPETQYF
TRBJ2-3 | NA | NA | TRBV7-3 | TGTGCCAGCAGCTTACGGGGAACTAGCACAGATACGCAGTATTTT | CASSLRGTSTDTQYF
TRBJ1-6 | NA | NA | TRBV15 | TGTGCCACCAGCAGAGATCTAGGAGCGGCACCCCTCCACTTT | CATSRDLGAAPLHF
TRBJ2-1 | NA | TRBD2 | TRBV6-5 | TGTGCCAGCAGTTACGGGATCAGCGGGAGGGCAGCCGAGCAGTTCTTC | CASSYGISGRAAEQFF
TRBJ1-1 | NA | NA | TRBV30 | TGTGCCTGGAGTCTCCGGGGGGCGAACACTGAAGCTTTCTTT | CAWSLRGANTEAFF
TRBJ1-4 | NA | NA | TRBV6-5 | TGTGCCAGCAGTTACGGTGGGGCCGTTAATGAAAAACTGTTTTTT | CASSYGGAVNEKLFF
TRBJ1-1 | once | NA | TRBV29-1 | TGCAGCGTTGTAGGGGGGGATTGGATGAACACTGAAGCTTTCTTT | CSVVGGDWMNTEAFF
TRBJ1-4 | NA | TRBD1 | TRBV7-2 | TGTGCCAGCAGCAGGGCAGGGGGTGAAAAACTGTTTTTT | CASSRAGGEKLFF
TRBJ1-2 | NA | TRBD1 | TRBV4-1 | TGCGCCAGCAGCCAGGACAGGGACTATGGCTACACCTTC | CASSQDRDYGYTF
TRBJ1-1 | NA | NA | TRBV24-1 | TGTGCCACCAGTGATTTGCGAGGGTTGAACACTGAAGCTTTCTTT | CATSDLRGLNTEAFF